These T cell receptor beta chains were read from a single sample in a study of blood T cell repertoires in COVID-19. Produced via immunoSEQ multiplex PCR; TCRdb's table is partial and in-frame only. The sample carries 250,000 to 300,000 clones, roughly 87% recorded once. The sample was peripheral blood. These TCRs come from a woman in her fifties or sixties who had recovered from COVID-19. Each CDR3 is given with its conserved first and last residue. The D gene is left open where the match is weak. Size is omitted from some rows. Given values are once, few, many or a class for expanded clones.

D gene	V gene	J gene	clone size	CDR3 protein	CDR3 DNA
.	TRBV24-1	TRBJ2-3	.	CATSGSGSASTDTQYF	TGTGCCACCAGTGGTTCAGGTTCTGCTAGCACAGATACGCAGTATTTT
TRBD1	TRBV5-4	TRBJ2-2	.	CASKPGQGPGELFF	TGTGCCAGCAAACCGGGACAGGGCCCCGGGGAGCTGTTTTTT
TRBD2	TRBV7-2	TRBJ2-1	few	CASSPKRRTSGNNEQFF	TGTGCCAGCAGCCCTAAGAGACGGACTAGCGGTAACAATGAGCAGTTCTTC
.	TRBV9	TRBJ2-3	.	CASSVGLDDTQYF	TGTGCCAGCAGCGTAGGACTAGATGATACGCAGTATTTT
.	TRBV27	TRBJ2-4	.	CASSLSGPGNIQYF	TGTGCCAGCAGTTTATCCGGCCCGGGGAACATTCAGTACTTC
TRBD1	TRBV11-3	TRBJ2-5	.	CASSAGTGGEEETQYF	TGTGCCAGCAGCGCCGGGACAGGGGGCGAGGAAGAGACCCAGTACTTC
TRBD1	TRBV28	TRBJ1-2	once	CASSRQGGYGYTF	TGTGCCAGCAGTCGCCAGGGGGGCTATGGCTACACCTTC
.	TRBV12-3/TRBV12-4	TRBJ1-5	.	CASSTGTKPQHF	TGTGCCAGCAGTACAGGGACAAAGCCCCAGCATTTT
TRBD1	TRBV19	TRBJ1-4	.	CASSIGQGNEKLFF	TGTGCCAGTAGTATTGGACAGGGGAATGAAAAACTGTTTTTT
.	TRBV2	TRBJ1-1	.	CASRTGMNTEAFF	TGTGCCAGCAGGACAGGTATGAACACTGAAGCTTTCTTT
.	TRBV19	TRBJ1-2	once	CASSIRGNYGYTF	TGTGCCAGTAGTATCCGGGGGAACTATGGCTACACCTTC
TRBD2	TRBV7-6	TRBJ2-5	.	CASSLGLAGSETQYF	TGTGCCAGCAGCTTGGGACTAGCGGGGAGTGAGACCCAGTACTTC
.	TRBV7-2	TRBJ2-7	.	CASSLESVAYF	TGTGCCAGCAGCTTAGAGAGCGTTGCGTACTTC
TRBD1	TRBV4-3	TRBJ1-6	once	CASSLLTGGDSPLHF	TGCGCCAGCAGCCTTCTTACAGGGGGCGATTCACCCCTCCACTTT